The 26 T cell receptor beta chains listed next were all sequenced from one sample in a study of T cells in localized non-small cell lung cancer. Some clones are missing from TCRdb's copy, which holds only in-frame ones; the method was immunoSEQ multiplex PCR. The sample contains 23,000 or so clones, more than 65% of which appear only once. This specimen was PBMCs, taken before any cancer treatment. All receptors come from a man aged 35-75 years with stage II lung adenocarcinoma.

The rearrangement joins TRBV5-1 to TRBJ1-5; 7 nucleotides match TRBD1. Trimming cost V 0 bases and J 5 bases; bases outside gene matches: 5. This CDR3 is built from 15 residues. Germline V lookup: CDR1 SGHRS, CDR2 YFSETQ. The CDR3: CASSLGQGGDQPQHF. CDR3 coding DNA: TGCGCCAGCAGCTTGGGCCAGGGGGGAGATCAGCCCCAGCATTTT.

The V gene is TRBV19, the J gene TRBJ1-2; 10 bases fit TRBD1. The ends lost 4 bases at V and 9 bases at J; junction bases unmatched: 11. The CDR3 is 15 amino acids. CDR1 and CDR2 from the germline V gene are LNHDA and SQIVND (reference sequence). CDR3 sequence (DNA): TGTGCCAGTAGTACCGCATGGGACAGGGGAAGTCGCTACACCTTC. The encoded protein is CASSTAWDRGSRYTF. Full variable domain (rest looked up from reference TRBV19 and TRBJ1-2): DGGITQSPKYLFRKEGQNVTLSCEQNLNHDAMYWYRQDPGQGLRLIYYSQIVNDFQKGDIAEGYSVSREKKESFPLTVTSAQKNPTAFYLCASSTAWDRGSRYTFGSGTRLTVV.

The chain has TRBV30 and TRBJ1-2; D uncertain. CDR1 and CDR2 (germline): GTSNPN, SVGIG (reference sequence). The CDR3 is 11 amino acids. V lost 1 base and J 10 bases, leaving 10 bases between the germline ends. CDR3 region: CAWSGSELYTF. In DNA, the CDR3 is TGTGCCTGGAGTGGTAGTGAACTCTACACCTTC. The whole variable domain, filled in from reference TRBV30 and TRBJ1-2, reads SQTIHQWPATLVQPVGSPLSLECTVEGTSNPNLYWYRQAAGRGLQLLFYSVGIGQISSEVPQNLSASRPQDRQFILSSKKLLLSDSGFYLCAWSGSELYTFGSGTRLTVV.

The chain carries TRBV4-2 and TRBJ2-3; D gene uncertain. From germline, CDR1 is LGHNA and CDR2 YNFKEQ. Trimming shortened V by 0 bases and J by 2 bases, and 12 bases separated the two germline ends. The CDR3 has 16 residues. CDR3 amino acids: CASSQDGDTYTDTQYF. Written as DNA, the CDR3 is TGTGCCAGCAGCCAAGATGGGGATACTTACACAGATACGCAGTATTTT.

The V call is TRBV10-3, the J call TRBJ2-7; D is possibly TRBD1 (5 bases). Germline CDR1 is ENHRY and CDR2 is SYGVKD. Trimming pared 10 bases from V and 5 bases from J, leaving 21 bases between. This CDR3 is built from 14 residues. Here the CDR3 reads CATATPTVLDEQYF. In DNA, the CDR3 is TGTGCCACCGCTACCCCGACAGTTTTGGACGAGCAGTACTTC.

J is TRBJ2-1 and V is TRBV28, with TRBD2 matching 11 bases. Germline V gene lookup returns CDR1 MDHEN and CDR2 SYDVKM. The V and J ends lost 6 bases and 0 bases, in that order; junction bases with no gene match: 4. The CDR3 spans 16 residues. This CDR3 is CASRLGTSGSYNEQFF. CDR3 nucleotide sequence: TGTGCCAGCAGGCTAGGGACTAGCGGCTCCTACAATGAGCAGTTCTTC.

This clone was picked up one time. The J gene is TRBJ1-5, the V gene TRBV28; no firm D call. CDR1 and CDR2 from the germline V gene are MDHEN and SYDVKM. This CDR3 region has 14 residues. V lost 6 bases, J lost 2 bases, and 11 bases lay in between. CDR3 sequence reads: CASSATLGNQPQHF. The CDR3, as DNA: TGTGCCAGCAGCGCTACTCTCGGCAATCAGCCCCAGCATTTT.

This chain's CDR3 is CASSWGNGLNTEAFF. In nucleotides, the CDR3 is TGTGCCAGCAGCTGGGGGAATGGGTTGAACACTGAAGCTTTCTTT. The V call is TRBV5-4, the J call TRBJ1-1; D may be TRBD1 (5 bases). V gave up 3 bases and J gave up 0 bases, with 12 bases separating them. CDR3 length: 15 amino acids. From germline, CDR1 is SGHNT and CDR2 YYREEE (reference sequence).

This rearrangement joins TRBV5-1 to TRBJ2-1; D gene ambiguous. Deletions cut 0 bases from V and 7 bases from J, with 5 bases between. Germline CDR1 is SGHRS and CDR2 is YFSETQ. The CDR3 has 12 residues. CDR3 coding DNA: TGCGCCAGCAGCTTGGGTTGGAATGAGCAGTTCTTC. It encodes CASSLGWNEQFF.

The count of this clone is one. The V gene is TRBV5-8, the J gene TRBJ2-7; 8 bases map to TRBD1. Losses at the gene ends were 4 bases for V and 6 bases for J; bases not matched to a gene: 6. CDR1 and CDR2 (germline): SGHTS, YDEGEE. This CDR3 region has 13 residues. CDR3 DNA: TGTGCCAGCAGCCGGACAGGGAAGAGCGAGCAGTACTTC. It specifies CASSRTGKSEQYF.

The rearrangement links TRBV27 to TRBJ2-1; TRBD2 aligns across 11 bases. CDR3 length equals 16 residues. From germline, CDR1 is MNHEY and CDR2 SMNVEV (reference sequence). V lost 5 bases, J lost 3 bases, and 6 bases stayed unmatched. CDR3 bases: TGTGCCAGCAGTCCCCTGGGACTAGCGGACTACAATGAGCAGTTCTTC. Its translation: CASSPLGLADYNEQFF.

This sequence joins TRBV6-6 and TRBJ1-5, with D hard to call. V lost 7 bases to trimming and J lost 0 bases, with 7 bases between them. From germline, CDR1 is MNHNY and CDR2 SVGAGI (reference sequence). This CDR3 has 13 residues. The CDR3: CASIPFSNQPQHF. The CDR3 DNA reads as TGTGCCAGCATTCCGTTTAGCAATCAGCCCCAGCATTTT.

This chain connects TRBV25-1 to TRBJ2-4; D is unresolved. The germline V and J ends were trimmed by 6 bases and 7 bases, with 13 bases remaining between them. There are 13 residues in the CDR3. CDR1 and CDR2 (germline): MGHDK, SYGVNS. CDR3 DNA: TGTGCCAGCAGAGAGTCAGGCGAGAACATTCAGTACTTC. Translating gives CASRESGENIQYF.

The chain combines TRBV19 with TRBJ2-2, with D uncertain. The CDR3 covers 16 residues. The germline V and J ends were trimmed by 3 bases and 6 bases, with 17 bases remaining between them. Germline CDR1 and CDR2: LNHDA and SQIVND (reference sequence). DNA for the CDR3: TGTGCCAGTAGTATTGTTCAGGCCCTAAGGGCCGGGGAGCTGTTTTTT. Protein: CASSIVQALRAGELFF. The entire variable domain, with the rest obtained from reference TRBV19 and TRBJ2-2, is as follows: DGGITQSPKYLFRKEGQNVTLSCEQNLNHDAMYWYRQDPGQGLRLIYYSQIVNDFQKGDIAEGYSVSREKKESFPLTVTSAQKNPTAFYLCASSIVQALRAGELFFGEGSRLTVL.

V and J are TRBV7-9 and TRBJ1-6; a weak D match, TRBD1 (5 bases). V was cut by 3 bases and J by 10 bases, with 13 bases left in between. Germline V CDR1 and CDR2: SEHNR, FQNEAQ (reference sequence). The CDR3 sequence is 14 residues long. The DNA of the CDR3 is TGTGCCAGCAGCTTCTTGCAGGGATCCTCACCCCTCCACTTT. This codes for CASSFLQGSSPLHF.

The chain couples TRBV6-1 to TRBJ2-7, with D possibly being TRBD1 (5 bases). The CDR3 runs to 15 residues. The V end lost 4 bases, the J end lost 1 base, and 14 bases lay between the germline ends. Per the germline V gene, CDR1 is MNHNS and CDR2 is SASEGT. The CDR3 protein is CASSGQTVPSYEQYF. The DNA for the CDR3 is TGTGCCAGCAGTGGTCAGACAGTTCCTTCCTACGAGCAGTACTTC.

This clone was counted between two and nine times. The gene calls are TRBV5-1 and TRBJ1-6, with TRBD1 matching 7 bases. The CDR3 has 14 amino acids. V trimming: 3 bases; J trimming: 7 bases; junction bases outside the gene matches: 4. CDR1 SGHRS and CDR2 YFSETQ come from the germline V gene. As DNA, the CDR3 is TGCGCCAGCAGCTCCACAGGGGAGAATTCACCCCTCCACTTT. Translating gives CASSSTGENSPLHF. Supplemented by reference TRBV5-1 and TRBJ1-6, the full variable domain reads KAGVTQTPRYLIKTRGQQVTLSCSPISGHRSVSWYQQTPGQGLQFLFEYFSETQRNKGNFPGRFSGRQFSNSRSEMNVSTLELGDSALYLCASSSTGENSPLHFGNGTRLTVT.

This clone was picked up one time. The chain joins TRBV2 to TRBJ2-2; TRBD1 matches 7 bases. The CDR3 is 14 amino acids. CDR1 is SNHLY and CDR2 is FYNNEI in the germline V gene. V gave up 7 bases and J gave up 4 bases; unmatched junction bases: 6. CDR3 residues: CASTWGQPTGELFF. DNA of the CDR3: TGTGCCAGCACTTGGGGACAGCCCACCGGGGAGCTGTTTTTT.

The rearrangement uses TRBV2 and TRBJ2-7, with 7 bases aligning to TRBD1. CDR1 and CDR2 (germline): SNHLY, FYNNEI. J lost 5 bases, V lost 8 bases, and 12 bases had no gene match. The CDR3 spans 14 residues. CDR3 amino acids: CASLSGTQGDEQYF. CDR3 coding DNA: TGTGCCAGCTTATCCGGGACCCAGGGGGACGAGCAGTACTTC. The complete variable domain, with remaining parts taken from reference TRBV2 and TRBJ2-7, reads EPEVTQTPSHQVTQMGQEVILRCVPISNHLYFYWYRQILGQKVEFLVSFYNNEISEKSEIFDDQFSVERPDGSNFTLKIRSTKLEDSAMYFCASLSGTQGDEQYFGPGTRLTVT.

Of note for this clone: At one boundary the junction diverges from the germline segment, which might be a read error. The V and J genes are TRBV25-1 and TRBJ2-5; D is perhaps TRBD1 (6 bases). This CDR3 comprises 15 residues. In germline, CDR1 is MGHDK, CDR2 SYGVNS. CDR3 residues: CASIEGGRYQETQYF. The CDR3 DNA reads TGTGCCAGCATTGAAGGGGGAAGATACCAAGAGACCCAGTACTTC. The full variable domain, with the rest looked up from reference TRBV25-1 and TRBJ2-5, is EADIYQTPRYLVIGTGKKITLECSQTMGHDKMYWYQQDPGMELHLIHYSYGVNSTEKGDLSSESTVSRIRTEHFPLTLESARPSHTSQYLCASIEGGRYQETQYFGPGTRLLVL.

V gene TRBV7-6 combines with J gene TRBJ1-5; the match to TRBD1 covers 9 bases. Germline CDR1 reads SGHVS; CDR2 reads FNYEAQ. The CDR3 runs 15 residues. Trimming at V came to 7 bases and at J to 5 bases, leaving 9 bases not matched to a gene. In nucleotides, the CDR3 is TGTGCCAGCAAGATCGGGACAGGGATAGATCAGCCCCAGCATTTT. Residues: CASKIGTGIDQPQHF.

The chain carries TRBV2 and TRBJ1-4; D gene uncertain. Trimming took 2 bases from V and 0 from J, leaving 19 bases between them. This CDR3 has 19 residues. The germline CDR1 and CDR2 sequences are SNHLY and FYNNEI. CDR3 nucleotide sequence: TGTGCCAGCAGTGAATTCGTCTTCCAGCCTACCTCAACTAATGAAAAACTGTTTTTT. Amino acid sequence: CASSEFVFQPTSTNEKLFF.

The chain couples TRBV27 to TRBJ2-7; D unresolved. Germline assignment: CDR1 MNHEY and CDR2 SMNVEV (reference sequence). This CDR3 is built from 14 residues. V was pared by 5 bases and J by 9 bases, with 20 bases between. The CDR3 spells CASSPRESPGSQYF. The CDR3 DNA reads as TGTGCCAGCAGTCCTCGCGAGAGCCCCGGGTCGCAGTACTTC.

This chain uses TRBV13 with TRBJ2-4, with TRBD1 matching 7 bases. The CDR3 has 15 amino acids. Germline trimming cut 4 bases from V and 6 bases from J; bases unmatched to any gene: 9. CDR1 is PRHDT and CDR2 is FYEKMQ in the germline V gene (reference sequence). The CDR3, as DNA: TGTGCCAGCAGCTCGACAGGGTCAGGTGTAAACATTCAGTACTTC. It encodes CASSSTGSGVNIQYF.

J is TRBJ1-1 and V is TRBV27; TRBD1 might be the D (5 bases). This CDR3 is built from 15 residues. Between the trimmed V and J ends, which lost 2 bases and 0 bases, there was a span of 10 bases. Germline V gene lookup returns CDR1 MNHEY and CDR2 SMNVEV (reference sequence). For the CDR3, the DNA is TGTGCCAGCAGTTTAGACAGAGCAATGAACACTGAAGCTTTCTTT. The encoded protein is CASSLDRAMNTEAFF.

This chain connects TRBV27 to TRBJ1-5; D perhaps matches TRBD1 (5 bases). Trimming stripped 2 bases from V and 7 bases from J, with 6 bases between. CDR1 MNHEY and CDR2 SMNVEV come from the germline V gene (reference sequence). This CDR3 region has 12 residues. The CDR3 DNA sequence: TGTGCCAGCAGTTTAGGGACCCAGCCCCAGCATTTT. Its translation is CASSLGTQPQHF.